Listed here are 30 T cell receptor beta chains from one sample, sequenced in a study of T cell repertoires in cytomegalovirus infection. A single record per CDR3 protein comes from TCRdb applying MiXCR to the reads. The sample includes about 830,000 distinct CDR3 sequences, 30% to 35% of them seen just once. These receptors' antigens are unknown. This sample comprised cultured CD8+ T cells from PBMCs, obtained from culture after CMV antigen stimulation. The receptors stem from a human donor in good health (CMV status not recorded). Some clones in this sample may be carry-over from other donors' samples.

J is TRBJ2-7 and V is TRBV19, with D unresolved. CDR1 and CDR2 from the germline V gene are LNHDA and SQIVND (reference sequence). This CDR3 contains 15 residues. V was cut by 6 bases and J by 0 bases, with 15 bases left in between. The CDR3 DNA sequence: TGTGCCAGTAGCCACAACGCAGACCCCTCCTACGAGCAGTACTTC. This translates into CASSHNADPSYEQYF.

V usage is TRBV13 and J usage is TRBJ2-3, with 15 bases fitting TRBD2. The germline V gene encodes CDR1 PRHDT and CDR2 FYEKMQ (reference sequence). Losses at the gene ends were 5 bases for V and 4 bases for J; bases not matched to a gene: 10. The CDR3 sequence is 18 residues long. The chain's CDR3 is CASSGPGLAGGPADTQYF. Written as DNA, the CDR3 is TGTGCCAGCAGCGGTCCGGGACTAGCGGGGGGCCCGGCAGATACGCAGTATTTT.

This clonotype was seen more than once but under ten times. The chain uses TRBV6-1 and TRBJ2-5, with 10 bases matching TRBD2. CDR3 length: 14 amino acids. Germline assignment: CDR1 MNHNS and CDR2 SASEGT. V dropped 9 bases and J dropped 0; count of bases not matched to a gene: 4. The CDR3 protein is CASGGLAYQETQYF. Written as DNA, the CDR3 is TGTGCCAGTGGGGGACTAGCGTACCAAGAGACCCAGTACTTC.

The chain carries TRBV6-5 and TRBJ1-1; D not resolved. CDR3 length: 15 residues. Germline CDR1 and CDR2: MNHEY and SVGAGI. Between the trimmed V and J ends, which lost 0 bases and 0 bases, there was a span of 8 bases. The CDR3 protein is CASSYSSVMNTEAFF. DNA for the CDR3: TGTGCCAGCAGTTACTCGTCAGTAATGAACACTGAAGCTTTCTTT.

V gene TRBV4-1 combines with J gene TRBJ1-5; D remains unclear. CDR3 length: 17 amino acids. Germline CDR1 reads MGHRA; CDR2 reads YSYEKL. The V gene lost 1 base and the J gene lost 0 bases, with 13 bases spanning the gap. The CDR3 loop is CASSQAAGISSNQPQHF. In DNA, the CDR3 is TGCGCCAGCAGCCAAGCGGCGGGCATTAGTAGCAATCAGCCCCAGCATTTT.

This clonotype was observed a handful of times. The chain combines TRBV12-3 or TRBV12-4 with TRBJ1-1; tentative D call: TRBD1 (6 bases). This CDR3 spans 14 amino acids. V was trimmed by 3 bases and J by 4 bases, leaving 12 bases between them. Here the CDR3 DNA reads TGTGCCAGCAGTTTTGGGGGCCAGGGCACTGAAGCTTTCTTT. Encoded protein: CASSFGGQGTEAFF.

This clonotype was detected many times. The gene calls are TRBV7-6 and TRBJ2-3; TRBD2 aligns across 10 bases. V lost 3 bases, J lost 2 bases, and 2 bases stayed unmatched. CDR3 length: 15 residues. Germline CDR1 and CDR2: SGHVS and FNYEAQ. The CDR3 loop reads CASSLLAGATDTQYF. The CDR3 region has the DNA TGTGCCAGCAGCTTGCTAGCGGGGGCCACAGATACGCAGTATTTT.

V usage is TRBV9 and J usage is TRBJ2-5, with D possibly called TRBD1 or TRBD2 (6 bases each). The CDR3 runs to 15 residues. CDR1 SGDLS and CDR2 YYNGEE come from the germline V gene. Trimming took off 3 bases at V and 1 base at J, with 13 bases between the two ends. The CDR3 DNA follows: TGTGCCAGCAGCGAGGGGGGTAGTTCCCAAGAGACCCAGTACTTC. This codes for CASSEGGSSQETQYF.

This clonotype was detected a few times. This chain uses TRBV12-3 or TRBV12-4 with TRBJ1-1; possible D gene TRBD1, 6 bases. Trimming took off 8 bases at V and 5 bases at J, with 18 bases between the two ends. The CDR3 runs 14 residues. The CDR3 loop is CASGPRGLETEAFF. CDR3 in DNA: TGTGCCAGCGGACCCAGGGGTTTGGAGACTGAAGCTTTCTTT.

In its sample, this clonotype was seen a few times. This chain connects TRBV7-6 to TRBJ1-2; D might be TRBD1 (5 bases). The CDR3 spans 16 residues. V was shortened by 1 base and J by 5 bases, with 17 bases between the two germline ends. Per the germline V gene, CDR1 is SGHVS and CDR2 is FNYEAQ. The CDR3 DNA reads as TGTGCCAGCAGCTTAGGGGTACGGGACTCCGGATATGGCTACACCTTC. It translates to CASSLGVRDSGYGYTF.

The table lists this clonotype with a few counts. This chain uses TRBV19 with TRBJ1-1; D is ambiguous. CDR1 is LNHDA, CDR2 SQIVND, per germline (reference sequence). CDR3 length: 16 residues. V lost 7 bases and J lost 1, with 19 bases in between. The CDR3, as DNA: TGTGCCAGTACCCACCCGAGGGCCAAAGAGAACACTGAAGCTTTCTTT. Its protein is CASTHPRAKENTEAFF.

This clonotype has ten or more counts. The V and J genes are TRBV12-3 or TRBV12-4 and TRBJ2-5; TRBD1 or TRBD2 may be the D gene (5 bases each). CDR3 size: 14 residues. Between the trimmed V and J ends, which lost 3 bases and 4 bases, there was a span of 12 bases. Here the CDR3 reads CASSLSSGTETQYF. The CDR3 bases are TGTGCCAGCAGTTTGTCATCAGGGACAGAGACCCAGTACTTC.

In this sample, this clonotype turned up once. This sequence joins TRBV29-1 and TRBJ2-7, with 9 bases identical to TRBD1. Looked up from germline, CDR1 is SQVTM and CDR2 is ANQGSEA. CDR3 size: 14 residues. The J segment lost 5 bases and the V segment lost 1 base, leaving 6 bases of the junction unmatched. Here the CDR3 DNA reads TGCAGCGTTGAAGCCCCGGGACAGGGCAACGAGCAGTACTTC. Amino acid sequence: CSVEAPGQGNEQYF.

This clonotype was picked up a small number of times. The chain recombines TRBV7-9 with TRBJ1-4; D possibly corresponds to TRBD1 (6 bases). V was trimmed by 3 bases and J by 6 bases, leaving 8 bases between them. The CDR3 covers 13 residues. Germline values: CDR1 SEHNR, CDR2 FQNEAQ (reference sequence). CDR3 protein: CASSLTGDEKLFF. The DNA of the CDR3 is TGTGCCAGCAGCTTGACAGGAGATGAAAAACTGTTTTTT. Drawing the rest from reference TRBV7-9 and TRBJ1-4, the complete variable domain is DTGVSQNPRHKITKRGQNVTFRCDPISEHNRLYWYRQTLGQGPEFLTYFQNEAQLEKSRLLSDRFSAERPKGSFSTLEIQRTEQGDSAMYLCASSLTGDEKLFFGSGTQLSVL.

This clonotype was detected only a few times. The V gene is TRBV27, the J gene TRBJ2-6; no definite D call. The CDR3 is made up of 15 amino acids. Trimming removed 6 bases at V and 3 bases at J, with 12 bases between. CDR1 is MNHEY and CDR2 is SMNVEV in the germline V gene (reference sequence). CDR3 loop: CASSPSRHGANVLTF. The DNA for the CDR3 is TGTGCCAGCAGCCCCAGTCGGCATGGGGCCAACGTCCTGACTTTC.

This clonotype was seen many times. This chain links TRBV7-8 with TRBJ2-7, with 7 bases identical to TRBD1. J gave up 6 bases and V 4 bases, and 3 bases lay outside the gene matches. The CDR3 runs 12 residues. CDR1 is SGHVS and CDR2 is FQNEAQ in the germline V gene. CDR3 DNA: TGTGCCAGCAGCTCGACAGGGACCGAGCAGTACGTC. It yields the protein CASSSTGTEQYV.

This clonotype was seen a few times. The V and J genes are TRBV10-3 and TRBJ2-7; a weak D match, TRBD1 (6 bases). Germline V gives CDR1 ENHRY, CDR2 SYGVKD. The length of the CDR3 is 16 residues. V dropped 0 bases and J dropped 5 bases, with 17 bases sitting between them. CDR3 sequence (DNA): TGTGCCATCAGTGAGTCGATGGCAGGGGAGTACAACGAGCAGTACTTC. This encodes CAISESMAGEYNEQYF.

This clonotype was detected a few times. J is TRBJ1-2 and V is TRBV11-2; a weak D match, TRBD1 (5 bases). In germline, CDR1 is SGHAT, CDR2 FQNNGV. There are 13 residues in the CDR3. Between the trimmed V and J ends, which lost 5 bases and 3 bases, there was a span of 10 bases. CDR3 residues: CASSGGTYYGYTF. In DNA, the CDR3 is TGTGCCAGCAGCGGCGGGACTTACTATGGCTACACCTTC.

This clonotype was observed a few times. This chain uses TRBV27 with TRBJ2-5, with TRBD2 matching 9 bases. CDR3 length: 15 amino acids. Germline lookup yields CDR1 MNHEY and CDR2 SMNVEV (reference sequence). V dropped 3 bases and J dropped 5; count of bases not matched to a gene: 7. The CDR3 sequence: CASSLLAGISETQYF. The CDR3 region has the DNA TGTGCCAGCAGTTTGCTAGCGGGGATATCGGAGACCCAGTACTTC.

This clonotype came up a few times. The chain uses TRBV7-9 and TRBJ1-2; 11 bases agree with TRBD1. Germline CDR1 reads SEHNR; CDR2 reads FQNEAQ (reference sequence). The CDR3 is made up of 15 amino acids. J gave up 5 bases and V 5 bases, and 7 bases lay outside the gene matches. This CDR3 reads CASSTDRGLGYGYTF. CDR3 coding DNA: TGTGCCAGCAGCACGGACAGGGGGCTCGGGTATGGCTACACCTTC. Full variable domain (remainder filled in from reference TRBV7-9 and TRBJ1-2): DTGVSQNPRHKITKRGQNVTFRCDPISEHNRLYWYRQTLGQGPEFLTYFQNEAQLEKSRLLSDRFSAERPKGSFSTLEIQRTEQGDSAMYLCASSTDRGLGYGYTFGSGTRLTVV.

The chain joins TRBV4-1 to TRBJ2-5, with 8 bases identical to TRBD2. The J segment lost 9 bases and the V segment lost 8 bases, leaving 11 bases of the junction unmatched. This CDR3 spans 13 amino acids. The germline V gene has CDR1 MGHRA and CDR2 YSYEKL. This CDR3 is CASGGGPVVAQYF. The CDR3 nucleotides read TGCGCCAGCGGCGGGGGGCCGGTAGTTGCCCAGTACTTC.

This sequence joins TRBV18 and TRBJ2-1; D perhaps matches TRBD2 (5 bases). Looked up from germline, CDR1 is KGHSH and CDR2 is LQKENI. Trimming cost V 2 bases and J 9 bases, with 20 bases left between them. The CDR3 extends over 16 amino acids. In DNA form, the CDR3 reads TGTGCCAGCTCACCAGGCCTAGGGAGCGGTTGGGGTGAGCAGTTCTTC. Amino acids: CASSPGLGSGWGEQFF.

For the CDR3, the DNA is TGCGCCAGCAGCTTGGGGGACTATCACCAAGAGACCCAGTACTTC. Amino acid sequence: CASSLGDYHQETQYF. The chain uses TRBV5-1 and TRBJ2-5; 7 nucleotides agree with TRBD2. The CDR3 contains 15 residues. Losses at the gene ends were 0 bases for V and 0 bases for J; bases not matched to a gene: 2. The germline V gene encodes CDR1 SGHRS and CDR2 YFSETQ.

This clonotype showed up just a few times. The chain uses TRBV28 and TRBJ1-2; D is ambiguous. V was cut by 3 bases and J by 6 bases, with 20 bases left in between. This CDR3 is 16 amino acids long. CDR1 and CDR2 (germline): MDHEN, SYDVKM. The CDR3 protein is CASSFLSGERRDGYTF. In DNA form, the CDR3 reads TGTGCCAGCAGTTTCCTCTCTGGGGAGAGAAGGGATGGCTACACCTTC.

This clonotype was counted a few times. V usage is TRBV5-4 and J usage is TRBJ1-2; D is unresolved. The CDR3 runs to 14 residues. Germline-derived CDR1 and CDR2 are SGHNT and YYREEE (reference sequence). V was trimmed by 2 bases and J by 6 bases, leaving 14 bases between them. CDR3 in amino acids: CASSFLGPGDGYTF. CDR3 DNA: TGTGCCAGCAGCTTTCTAGGACCTGGAGATGGCTACACCTTC.

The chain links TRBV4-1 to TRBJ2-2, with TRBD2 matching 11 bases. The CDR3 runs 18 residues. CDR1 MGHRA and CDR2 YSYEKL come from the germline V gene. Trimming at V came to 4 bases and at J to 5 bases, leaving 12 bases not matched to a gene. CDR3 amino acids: CASSPRSGSGGATGELFF. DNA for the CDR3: TGCGCCAGCAGCCCCCGAAGTGGTAGCGGGGGGGCAACCGGGGAGCTGTTTTTT.

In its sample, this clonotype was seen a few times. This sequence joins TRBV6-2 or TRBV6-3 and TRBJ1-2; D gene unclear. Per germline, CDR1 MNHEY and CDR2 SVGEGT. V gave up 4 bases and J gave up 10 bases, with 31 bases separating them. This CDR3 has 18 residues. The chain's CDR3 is CASSFPYFGEQSSHTYTF. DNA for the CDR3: TGTGCCAGCAGTTTCCCTTACTTCGGGGAACAGTCTTCCCACACCTACACCTTC.

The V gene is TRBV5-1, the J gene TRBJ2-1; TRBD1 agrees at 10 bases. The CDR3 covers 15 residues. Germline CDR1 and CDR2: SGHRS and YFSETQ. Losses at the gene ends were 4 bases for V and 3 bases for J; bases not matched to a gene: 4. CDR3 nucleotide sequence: TGCGCCAGCAGCGAAGGGGACAGGGGCTACAATGAGCAGTTCTTC. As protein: CASSEGDRGYNEQFF.

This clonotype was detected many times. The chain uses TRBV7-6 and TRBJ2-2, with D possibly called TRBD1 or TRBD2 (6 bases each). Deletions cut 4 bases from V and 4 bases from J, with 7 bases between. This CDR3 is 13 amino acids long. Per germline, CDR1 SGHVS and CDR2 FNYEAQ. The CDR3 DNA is TGTGCCAGCAGCTCGGGGGCCACCGGGGAGCTGTTTTTT. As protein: CASSSGATGELFF.

The CDR3 reads CASDTGANTGELFF. CDR3 sequence (DNA): TGTGCCAGCGACACAGGGGCAAACACCGGGGAGCTGTTTTTT. The chain couples TRBV7-9 to TRBJ2-2, with TRBD1 matching 7 bases. The CDR3 length is 14 residues. After removal of 8 bases from V and 2 bases from J, the junction contained 5 bases not matched to a gene. Germline lookup yields CDR1 SEHNR and CDR2 FQNEAQ (reference sequence). Supplemented by reference TRBV7-9 and TRBJ2-2, the full variable domain reads DTGVSQNPRHKITKRGQNVTFRCDPISEHNRLYWYRQTLGQGPEFLTYFQNEAQLEKSRLLSDRFSAERPKGSFSTLEIQRTEQGDSAMYLCASDTGANTGELFFGEGSRLTVL.